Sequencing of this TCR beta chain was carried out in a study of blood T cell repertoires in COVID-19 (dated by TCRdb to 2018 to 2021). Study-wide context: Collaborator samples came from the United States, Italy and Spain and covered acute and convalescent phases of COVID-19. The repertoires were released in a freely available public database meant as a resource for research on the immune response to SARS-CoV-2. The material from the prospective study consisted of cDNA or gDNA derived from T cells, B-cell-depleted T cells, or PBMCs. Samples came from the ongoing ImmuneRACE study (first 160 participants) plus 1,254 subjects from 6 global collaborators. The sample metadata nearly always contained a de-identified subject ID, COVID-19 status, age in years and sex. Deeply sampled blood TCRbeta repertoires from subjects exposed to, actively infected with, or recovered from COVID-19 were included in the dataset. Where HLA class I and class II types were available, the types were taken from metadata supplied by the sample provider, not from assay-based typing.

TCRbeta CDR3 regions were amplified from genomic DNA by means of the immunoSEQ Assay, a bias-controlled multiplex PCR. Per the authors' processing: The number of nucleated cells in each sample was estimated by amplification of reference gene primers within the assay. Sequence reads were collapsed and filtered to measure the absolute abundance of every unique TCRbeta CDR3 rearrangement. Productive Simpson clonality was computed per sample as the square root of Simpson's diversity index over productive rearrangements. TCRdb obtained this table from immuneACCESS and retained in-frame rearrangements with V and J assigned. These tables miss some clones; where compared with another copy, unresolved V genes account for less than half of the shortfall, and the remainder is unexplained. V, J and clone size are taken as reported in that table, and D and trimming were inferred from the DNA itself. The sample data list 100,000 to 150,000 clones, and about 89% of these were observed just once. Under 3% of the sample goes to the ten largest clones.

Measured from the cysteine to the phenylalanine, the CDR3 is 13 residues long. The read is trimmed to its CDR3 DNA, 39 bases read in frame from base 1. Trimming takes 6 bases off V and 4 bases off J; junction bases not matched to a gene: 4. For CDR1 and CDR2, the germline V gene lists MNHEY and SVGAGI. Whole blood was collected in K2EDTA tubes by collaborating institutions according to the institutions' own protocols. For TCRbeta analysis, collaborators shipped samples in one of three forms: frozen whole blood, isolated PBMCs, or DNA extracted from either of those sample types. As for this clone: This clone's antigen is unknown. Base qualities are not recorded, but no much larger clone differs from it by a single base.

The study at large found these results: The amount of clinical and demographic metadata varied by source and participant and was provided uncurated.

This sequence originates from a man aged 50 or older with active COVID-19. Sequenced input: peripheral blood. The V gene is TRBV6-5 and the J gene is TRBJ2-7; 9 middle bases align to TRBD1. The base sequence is TGTGCCAGCAGCGGGACAGGGCTTTACGAGCAGTACTTC. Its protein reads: CASSGTGLYEQYF.